The rows below give T cell receptor beta chains drawn from one sample of a study of CD8 T cells in Susac syndrome. TCRdb reanalysed the immunoSEQ multiplex PCR reads using MiXCR and keeps one entry per CDR3 protein. The sample has about 240,000 distinct CDR3 sequences, 90% to 96% seen once; the top ten hold approximately 0.094%. The sample was CD4+ T cells from PBMCs. These receptors all come from a human donor with Susac syndrome. Each CDR3 is given with its conserved first and last residue. D genes are given only for firm matches. Not all rows give a size; the values are once, few, many and, for expanded clones, a class.

clone_size,v_call,d_call,cdr3_aa
NA,TRBV19,NA,CARPSPRLNEAFF
NA,TRBV10-3,NA,CAISVGRGDYEQYF
NA,TRBV20-1,TRBD2,CSIAGGANEQFF
NA,TRBV30,NA,CAWSVGWSTEAFF
NA,TRBV20-1,TRBD1,CSAKDRGETQYF
once,TRBV30,NA,CAWSVRRSVSNQPQHF
once,TRBV7-2,TRBD2,CASRIRLAGLYNEQFF
NA,TRBV3-1,TRBD2,CASSPAGTSGLNEQFF
NA,TRBV5-1,NA,CASRYIDTLNTEAFF
NA,TRBV9,TRBD1,CASSVGTVNTGELFF
NA,TRBV10-2,NA,CASKTGRTMNTEAFF
NA,TRBV15,NA,CATSEIFGFYNEQFF
NA,TRBV30,TRBD1,CAWMDRRFSGNTIYF
NA,TRBV5-1,TRBD1,CASSLGGQLQQSYEQYF
NA,TRBV14,TRBD1,CASSQVRGLGTEAFF
NA,TRBV12-3/TRBV12-4,TRBD2,CASSFGTSGIFGETQYF
NA,TRBV2,NA,CASTPGRVNYEQYF
NA,TRBV12-3/TRBV12-4,NA,CAGSRWGIDTEAFF
NA,TRBV18,NA,CASSPGSGPNTEAFF
NA,TRBV9,NA,CASSPHGTEAFF
NA,TRBV7-9,NA,CASSSERNIQYF
NA,TRBV11-3,NA,CASYPGGGNEQFF
NA,TRBV28,TRBD2,CASSLATSPDTQYF
NA,TRBV7-2,NA,CASSLGFLSTDTQYF
NA,TRBV7-8,NA,CASRKLRGNQPQHF
NA,TRBV14,NA,CASSQEGEQYF
NA,TRBV15,NA,CATSEGWGAGGYTF
NA,TRBV20-1,TRBD2,CSAGTSGSGELFF